One sample yielded the 31 T cell receptor beta chains listed below, sequenced in a study of long-term antiretroviral therapy in people with HIV. At survey level, the immunoSEQ assay was run in its v3.0 version. Data came from immunoSEQ multiplex PCR; TCRdb stores just in-frame clones and leaves some out. This sample carries about 20,000 clones, approximately 88% of them seen once, and the ten largest clones take about 9%. The input for sequencing was unsorted PBMCs, taken 1.2 years after starting antiretroviral therapy. The receptor set was obtained from a woman in her thirties or forties with HIV.

CDR3 sequence (DNA): TGTGCCAGCAGTCTAGGGGGCGGCCGCACACTGAATGAGCAGTTCTTC. Translation gives CASSLGGGRTLNEQFF. This chain links TRBV5-4 with TRBJ2-1, with 7 nucleotides matching TRBD1. The trim removed 5 bases at V and 7 bases at J, leaving 15 bases unmatched. Germline V gives CDR1 SGHNT, CDR2 YYREEE (reference sequence). The CDR3 runs to 16 residues.

This chain connects TRBV5-5 to TRBJ1-4; 9 bases line up with TRBD1. Germline V gives CDR1 SGHKS, CDR2 YYEKEE (reference sequence). Unmatched junction bases numbered 8, after V lost 3 bases and J lost 8 bases. The CDR3 consists of 15 residues. The CDR3 DNA is TGTGCCAGCAGCTACCAACAGGGGGCAATAGAAAAACTGTTTTTT. It yields the protein CASSYQQGAIEKLFF.

Only one count was recorded for this clone. The chain has TRBV27 and TRBJ2-7, with no clear D. V lost 4 bases and J 0 bases, leaving 7 bases between the germline ends. CDR3 length: 13 amino acids. Looked up from germline, CDR1 is MNHEY and CDR2 is SMNVEV (reference sequence). This CDR3 is CASSWASSYEQYF. The CDR3 DNA is TGTGCCAGCAGTTGGGCCAGCTCCTACGAGCAGTACTTC.

The rearrangement joins TRBV5-1 to TRBJ2-7, with a tentative D call TRBD2 (5 bases). Germline lookup yields CDR1 SGHRS and CDR2 YFSETQ. The V gene lost 5 bases and the J gene lost 0 bases, with 12 bases spanning the gap. This CDR3 is built from 14 residues. CDR3: CASSPGLDSYEQYF. In nucleotides, the CDR3 is TGCGCCAGCAGTCCAGGACTCGACTCCTACGAGCAGTACTTC.

The CDR3 DNA is TGCGCCGGGGGAGGGTGGGGCGGCTACACCTTC. Amino acid sequence: CAGGGWGGYTF. V and J are TRBV4-1 and TRBJ1-2, with D maybe TRBD1 (5 bases). This CDR3 contains 11 residues. V was trimmed by 11 bases and J by 8 bases, leaving 15 bases between them. The V gene's germline CDR1 is MGHRA and CDR2 YSYEKL.

This sequence joins TRBV4-1 and TRBJ1-1, with TRBD1 matching over 7 bases. The CDR3 runs 15 residues. CDR1 and CDR2 (germline): MGHRA, YSYEKL. The V gene end was trimmed by 1 base and the J gene end by 1 base; junction bases not matched to a gene: 3. CDR3: CASSQGSGGNTEAFF. CDR3 bases: TGCGCCAGCAGCCAAGGGTCAGGGGGGAACACTGAAGCTTTCTTT.

The J gene is TRBJ2-1, the V gene TRBV18; 12 bases match TRBD2. The V gene end was trimmed by 3 bases and the J gene end by 2 bases; junction bases not matched to a gene: 11. Per the germline V gene, CDR1 is KGHSH and CDR2 is LQKENI. The length of the CDR3 is 19 residues. CDR3: CASSPPLAGGRGTYNEQFF. The CDR3 nucleotides read TGTGCCAGCTCACCCCCCCTAGCGGGAGGGAGGGGCACCTACAATGAGCAGTTCTTC.

The chain recombines TRBV5-4 with TRBJ2-5; unclear D gene. Germline CDR1 reads SGHNT; CDR2 reads YYREEE (reference sequence). CDR3 length: 14 amino acids. The ends were cut back, 1 base at V and 5 bases at J, with 12 bases in the middle. The CDR3 DNA reads as TGTGCCAGCAGCTTGCTTGAGGAAGGGGAGACCCAGTACTTC. It specifies CASSLLEEGETQYF.

The chain recombines TRBV7-6 with TRBJ1-1; D not resolved. Germline V gene sequence: CDR1 SGHVS, CDR2 FNYEAQ. CDR3 length equals 13 residues. V gave up 1 base and J gave up 5 bases, with 8 bases separating them. The CDR3 nucleotides read TGTGCCAGCAGCTTAGGCAGTAGGACTGAAGCTTTCTTT. It is translated as CASSLGSRTEAFF.

The gene calls are TRBV9 and TRBJ2-1, with D maybe TRBD2 (6 bases). The CDR3 length is 14 residues. Germline values: CDR1 SGDLS, CDR2 YYNGEE. V gave up 3 bases and J gave up 11 bases, with 18 bases separating them. CDR3 DNA sequence: TGTGCCAGCAGCGCCCCCGGTGGGGGGACGAAGCAGTTCTTC. Translating gives CASSAPGGGTKQFF. Full variable domain (outside the CDR3, taken from reference TRBV9 and TRBJ2-1): DSGVTQTPKHLITATGQRVTLRCSPRSGDLSVYWYQQSLDQGLQFLIQYYNGEERAKGNILERFSAQQFPDLHSELNLSSLELGDSALYFCASSAPGGGTKQFFGPGTRLTVL.

The chain recombines TRBV7-9 with TRBJ2-2; D remains ambiguous. The CDR3 has 12 residues. The V and J ends lost 2 bases and 7 bases respectively, with 5 bases between them. Germline V gene data show CDR1 as SEHNR and CDR2 as FQNEAQ (reference sequence). CDR3 in DNA: TGTGCCAGCAGCTTACAAGACGGGGAGCTGTTTTTT. Residues: CASSLQDGELFF.

By share of the sample, this clone is large (0.1 to 1%). The chain is built from TRBV2 and TRBJ1-5; possible D gene TRBD1, 5 bases. CDR3 size: 15 residues. Germline V lookup: CDR1 SNHLY, CDR2 FYNNEI. Between the trimmed V and J ends, which lost 6 bases and 3 bases, there was a span of 15 bases. Here the CDR3 reads CASRRGPLNNQPQHF. DNA for the CDR3: TGTGCCAGCAGACGGGGACCGTTGAACAATCAGCCCCAGCATTTT. Full variable domain (remainder filled in from reference TRBV2 and TRBJ1-5): EPEVTQTPSHQVTQMGQEVILRCVPISNHLYFYWYRQILGQKVEFLVSFYNNEISEKSEIFDDQFSVERPDGSNFTLKIRSTKLEDSAMYFCASRRGPLNNQPQHFGDGTRLSIL.

The rearrangement joins TRBV28 to TRBJ1-2; possibly TRBD1 for D (6 bases). Germline V gene lookup returns CDR1 MDHEN and CDR2 SYDVKM. Trimming cost V 6 bases and J 3 bases, with 17 bases left between them. This CDR3 contains 15 residues. The CDR3 reads CASSPIGGNYYGYTF. The CDR3 DNA sequence: TGTGCCAGCAGCCCCATAGGGGGGAACTACTATGGCTACACCTTC.

This clone has more than one count but fewer than ten. V usage is TRBV7-2 and J usage is TRBJ1-2; D remains unclear. This CDR3 region has 13 residues. The germline V gene has CDR1 SGHTA and CDR2 FQGNSA. Trimming left V 4 bases short and J 5 bases short, with 11 bases between. The CDR3 nucleotides are TGTGCCAGCAGCTCGGAGTACTATTATGGCTACACCTTC. Amino acid sequence: CASSSEYYYGYTF. The entire variable domain, with the rest obtained from reference TRBV7-2 and TRBJ1-2, is as follows: GAGVSQSPSNKVTEKGKDVELRCDPISGHTALYWYRQSLGQGLEFLIYFQGNSAPDKSGLPSDRFSAERTGGSVSTLTIQRTQQEDSAVYLCASSSEYYYGYTFGSGTRLTVV.

The J gene is TRBJ2-1, the V gene TRBV4-1, with D maybe TRBD1 (7 bases). The CDR3 runs to 14 residues. V was clipped by 0 bases and J by 9 bases, with 12 bases between them. Germline V gene lookup returns CDR1 MGHRA and CDR2 YSYEKL. CDR3 in amino acids: CASSQEGTAGEQFF. CDR3 DNA: TGCGCCAGCAGCCAAGAAGGGACAGCGGGTGAGCAGTTCTTC.

This chain links TRBV5-1 with TRBJ2-3; TRBD2 might be the D (5 bases). The CDR3 is made up of 16 amino acids. With 4 bases removed from V and 4 bases from J, the gap between germline ends came to 19 bases. From germline, CDR1 is SGHRS and CDR2 YFSETQ. CDR3 protein: CASSLRTGGSADTQYF. The CDR3 nucleotides are TGCGCCAGCAGCCTTCGGACTGGAGGCTCAGCAGATACGCAGTATTTT.

The chain links TRBV28 to TRBJ1-2, with D unresolved. Germline assignment: CDR1 MDHEN and CDR2 SYDVKM. Trimming shortened V by 6 bases and J by 4 bases, and 12 bases separated the two germline ends. CDR3 size: 13 residues. The CDR3: CASSNTGSYGYTF. The DNA of the CDR3 is TGTGCCAGCAGCAATACGGGTAGCTATGGCTACACCTTC.

This clone appeared once. The chain recombines TRBV7-3 with TRBJ1-1; 7 bases map to TRBD1. CDR1 and CDR2 (germline): SGHTA, FQGTGA. The J segment lost 1 base and the V segment lost 8 bases, leaving 4 bases of the junction unmatched. CDR3 size: 13 residues. The CDR3 coding sequence is TGTGCCAGCGGGGGACAGCCGAACACTGAAGCTTTCTTT. Translation: CASGGQPNTEAFF. The full variable domain, rest sourced from reference TRBV7-3 and TRBJ1-1, is GAGVSQTPSNKVTEKGKYVELRCDPISGHTALYWYRQSLGQGPEFLIYFQGTGAADDSGLPNDRFFAVRPEGSVSTLKIQRTERGDSAVYLCASGGQPNTEAFFGQGTRLTVV.

The chain uses TRBV11-2 and TRBJ2-7; D uncertain. Trimming took 6 bases from V and 7 from J, leaving 10 bases between them. The CDR3 has 11 amino acids. Germline lookup yields CDR1 SGHAT and CDR2 FQNNGV. The DNA for the CDR3 is TGTGCCAGCAGTATAATTACGGAGCAGTACTTC. Translating it yields CASSIITEQYF.

The chain combines TRBV28 with TRBJ1-4, with D maybe TRBD1 (5 bases). This CDR3 comprises 14 residues. Trimming left V 5 bases short and J 5 bases short, with 12 bases between. From germline, CDR1 is MDHEN and CDR2 SYDVKM. The chain's CDR3 is CASSKPTENEKLFF. CDR3 in DNA: TGTGCCAGCAGTAAACCGACAGAGAATGAAAAACTGTTTTTT.

V is TRBV29-1 and J is TRBJ1-2, with TRBD1 as a possible D gene (5 bases). V lost 5 bases, J lost 4 bases, and 11 bases lay in between. Looked up from germline, CDR1 is SQVTM and CDR2 is ANQGSEA. The CDR3 spans 12 residues. In DNA form, the CDR3 reads TGCAGCGTTATGGGGGGGAGCTATGGCTACACCTTC. It is translated as CSVMGGSYGYTF.

The chain is built from TRBV11-3 and TRBJ2-2; 8 bases agree with TRBD1. This CDR3 has 15 residues. Germline V gives CDR1 SGHNT, CDR2 YENEEA. V lost 5 bases to trimming and J lost 6 bases; unmatched junction nucleotides: 8. This chain's CDR3 is CASSPRDRQPGELFF. As DNA, the CDR3 is TGTGCCAGCAGCCCCCGGGACAGGCAGCCCGGGGAGCTGTTTTTT.

The V gene is TRBV7-2, the J gene TRBJ1-5; TRBD1 is a possible D gene (5 bases). The CDR3 has 15 amino acids. Germline V gene sequence: CDR1 SGHTA, CDR2 FQGNSA. V was pared by 5 bases and J by 7 bases, with 18 bases between. CDR3 DNA: TGTGCCAGCAGCCCACAACAGGCATCGTCCCAGCCCCAGCATTTT. Translated, it gives CASSPQQASSQPQHF.

This clone was found once. Here the CDR3 DNA reads TGTGCCAGCAGCTTATTTACAGGGCCCCATTCCTACGAGCAGTACTTC. Translation: CASSLFTGPHSYEQYF. The V gene is TRBV7-9, the J gene TRBJ2-7, with D possibly being TRBD1 (6 bases). V dropped 2 bases and J dropped 1 base, with 15 bases sitting between them. The germline CDR1 and CDR2 sequences are SEHNR and FQNEAQ (reference sequence). The CDR3 loop spans 16 amino acids.

This chain joins TRBV6-5 and TRBJ1-5, with no clear D. V lost 6 bases, J lost 0 bases, and 12 bases lay in between. CDR1 and CDR2 (germline): MNHEY, SVGAGI. The CDR3 length is 15 residues. The CDR3 DNA reads as TGTGCCAGCAGCCCCTCGGGAAATAGCAATCAGCCCCAGCATTTT. Its translation is CASSPSGNSNQPQHF.

The rearrangement uses TRBV7-3 and TRBJ2-4; the D gene is possibly TRBD2 (5 bases). Germline loops: CDR1 SGHTA, CDR2 FQGTGA. V lost 2 bases and J 8 bases, leaving 13 bases between the germline ends. The CDR3 covers 14 residues. DNA for the CDR3: TGTGCCAGCAGCTTAGGCCAGGCCGGGGACATTCAGTACTTC. Translated: CASSLGQAGDIQYF. Full variable domain (rest looked up from reference TRBV7-3 and TRBJ2-4): GAGVSQTPSNKVTEKGKYVELRCDPISGHTALYWYRQSLGQGPEFLIYFQGTGAADDSGLPNDRFFAVRPEGSVSTLKIQRTERGDSAVYLCASSLGQAGDIQYFGAGTRLSVL.

The CDR3 nucleotides read TGCGCCAGCAGCCAACCCGACAGGTCCTACGAGCAGTACTTC. Residues: CASSQPDRSYEQYF. The chain uses TRBV4-1 and TRBJ2-7, with D maybe TRBD1 (6 bases). This CDR3 has 14 amino acids. Germline CDR1 and CDR2: MGHRA and YSYEKL. V was trimmed by 2 bases and J by 1 base, leaving 9 bases between them.

The V and J genes are TRBV19 and TRBJ2-7; 10 positions match TRBD2. Per the germline V gene, CDR1 is LNHDA and CDR2 is SQIVND (reference sequence). The V and J ends lost 4 bases and 5 bases, in that order; junction bases with no gene match: 2. The CDR3 is 13 amino acids. The CDR3 DNA follows: TGTGCCAGTAGTAAACTAGCGGGACACGAGCAGTACTTC. Its translation: CASSKLAGHEQYF.

This clone was seen more than once but under ten times. This chain connects TRBV19 to TRBJ2-2; perhaps TRBD1 as D (5 bases). Looked up from germline, CDR1 is LNHDA and CDR2 is SQIVND (reference sequence). The CDR3 is 12 residues long. Trimming stripped 8 bases from V and 5 bases from J, with 9 bases between. CDR3 protein: CASPGITGELFF. DNA for the CDR3: TGTGCCAGTCCAGGGATTACCGGGGAGCTGTTTTTT.

V usage is TRBV2 and J usage is TRBJ2-1; D remains ambiguous. Germline CDR1 is SNHLY and CDR2 is FYNNEI. This CDR3 region has 13 residues. The V end was cut by 3 bases, the J end by 5 bases, with 8 bases between. The CDR3 loop is CASSDRSDNEQFF. The CDR3 nucleotides read TGTGCCAGCAGTGATAGGAGTGACAATGAGCAGTTCTTC.

The rearrangement uses TRBV7-2 and TRBJ2-3, with D tentatively TRBD1 (5 bases). This CDR3 is built from 16 residues. V was cut by 5 bases and J by 3 bases, with 18 bases left in between. Looked up from germline, CDR1 is SGHTA and CDR2 is FQGNSA. The CDR3: CASSPSTVIETDTQYF. The CDR3 DNA reads TGTGCCAGCAGCCCCTCGACAGTTATAGAGACAGATACGCAGTATTTT.